This T cell receptor (beta chain) was captured in a study of blood T cell dynamics during melanoma immunotherapy. Study information: Patients with metastatic melanoma got pembrolizumab or nivolumab-ipilimumab as first-line care.

The ends lost 5 bases at V and 4 bases at J; junction bases unmatched: 4. Germline V gene data show CDR1 as SEHNR and CDR2 as FQNEAQ (reference sequence). The CDR3 has 13 amino acids. Time point denoted: week 3, after first cycle of checkpoint inhibitor. Blood was drawn before treatment and at week 3 after checkpoint blockade. Apart from two fast progressors, RECIST 1.1 response was judged 12 weeks post-infusion. The table came from immunoSEQ multiplex PCR; TCRdb's copy has only in-frame clones and leaves some out. Of about 19,000 clones in the sample, about 85% are singletons; the top ten hold 6% to 9%.

The J gene is TRBJ1-1, the V gene TRBV7-9; 7 bases map to TRBD1. The sequencing here drew on blood, taken from a patient treated with checkpoint blockade. The TCR was taken from a human donor with melanoma. The CDR3 bases are TGTGCCAGCAGCCGGGGACAGAGCACTGAAGCTTTCTTT. Translated: CASSRGQSTEAFF.